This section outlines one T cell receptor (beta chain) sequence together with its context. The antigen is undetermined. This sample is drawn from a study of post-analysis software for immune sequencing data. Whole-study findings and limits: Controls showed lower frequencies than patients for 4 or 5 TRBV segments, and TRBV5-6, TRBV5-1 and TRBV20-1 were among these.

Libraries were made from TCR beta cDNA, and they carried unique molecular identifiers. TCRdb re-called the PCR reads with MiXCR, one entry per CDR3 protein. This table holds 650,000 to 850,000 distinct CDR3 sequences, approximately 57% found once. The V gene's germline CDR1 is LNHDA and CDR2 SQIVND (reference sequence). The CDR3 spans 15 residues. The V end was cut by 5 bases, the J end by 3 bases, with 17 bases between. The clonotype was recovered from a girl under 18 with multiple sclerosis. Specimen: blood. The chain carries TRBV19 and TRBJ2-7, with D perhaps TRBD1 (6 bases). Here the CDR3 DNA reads TGTGCCAGTAGTCCGGACGAGACAGGATACTACGAGCAGTACTTC. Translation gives CASSPDETGYYEQYF.